This T cell receptor (beta chain) stems from a study of T cells in Graves' hyperthyroidism and ophthalmopathy. This clonotype appeared many times. One end of the junction varies from germline; a read error may be responsible. The CDR3 extends over 12 amino acids. In germline, CDR1 is SGHRS, CDR2 YFSETQ. TCR beta CDR3 region amplification was performed from RNA transcripts. The HTBI primer set drove a first-round RT-PCR of the TCR CDR3. TCRdb processed the multiplex PCR reads anew with MiXCR; each CDR3 protein has one entry. Here the sample spans around 350,000 distinct CDR3 sequences, approximately 13% being singletons.

The source is a woman aged 18-35 years with Graves' hyperthyroidism. What was sequenced was blood. The rearrangement uses TRBV5-1 and TRBJ2-2; no definite D call. The CDR3 nucleotides read TGTGCCAGCAGCCCTGGGACCGGGGAGCTGTTTTTT. It specifies CASSPGTGELFF.